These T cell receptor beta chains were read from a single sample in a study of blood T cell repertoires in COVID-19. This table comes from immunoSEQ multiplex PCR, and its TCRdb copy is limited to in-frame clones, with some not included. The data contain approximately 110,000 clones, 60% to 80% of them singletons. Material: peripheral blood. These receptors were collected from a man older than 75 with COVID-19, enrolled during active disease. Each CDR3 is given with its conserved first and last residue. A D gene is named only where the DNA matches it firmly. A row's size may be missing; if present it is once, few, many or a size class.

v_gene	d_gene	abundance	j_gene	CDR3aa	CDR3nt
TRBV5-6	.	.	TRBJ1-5	CASSFRSNQPQHF	TGTGCCAGCAGCTTCAGATCCAATCAGCCCCAGCATTTT
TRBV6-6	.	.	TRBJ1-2	CASSPPGPYGYTF	TGTGCCAGCAGTCCCCCAGGGCCGTATGGCTACACCTTC
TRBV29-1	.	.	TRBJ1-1	CSVEDRGRSNTEAFF	TGCAGCGTTGAAGATCGAGGCAGATCGAACACTGAAGCTTTCTTT
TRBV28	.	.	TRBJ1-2	CASTKLGAPNYGYTF	TGTGCCAGCACTAAGCTGGGGGCCCCTAACTATGGCTACACCTTC
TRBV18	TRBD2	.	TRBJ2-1	CASSPGLAVNNEQFF	TGTGCCAGCTCACCCGGACTAGCGGTAAACAATGAGCAGTTCTTC
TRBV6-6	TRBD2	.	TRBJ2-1	CASRTTGGRGNEQFF	TGTGCCAGCAGGACAACGGGAGGAAGAGGCAATGAGCAGTTCTTC
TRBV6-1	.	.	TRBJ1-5	CASSGRSGTNSNQPQHF	TGTGCCAGCAGTGGGCGCTCCGGGACAAATAGCAATCAGCCCCAGCATTTT
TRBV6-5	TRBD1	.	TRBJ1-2	CASSYSQPGQGGGYTF	TGTGCCAGCAGTTACTCCCAACCGGGACAGGGCGGCGGCTACACCTTC
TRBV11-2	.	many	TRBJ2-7	CASSLVRGSTYEQYF	TGTGCCAGCAGCTTAGTTCGGGGATCGACCTACGAGCAGTACTTC
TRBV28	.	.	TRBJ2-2	CASSQGGTGELFF	TGTGCCAGTTCGCAGGGTGGCACCGGGGAGCTGTTTTTT
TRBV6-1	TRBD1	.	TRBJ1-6	CASSDKGARSPLHF	TGTGCCAGCAGTGATAAGGGGGCACGGTCACCCCTCCACTTT
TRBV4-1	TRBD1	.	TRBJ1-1	CASSQRTGVENTEAFF	TGCGCCAGCAGCCAGAGGACAGGGGTCGAGAACACTGAAGCTTTCTTT
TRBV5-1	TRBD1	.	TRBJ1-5	CASSLGTGVSNQPQHF	TGCGCCAGCAGCTTGGGGACAGGGGTTAGCAATCAGCCCCAGCATTTT
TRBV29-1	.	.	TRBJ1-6	CSVASSYNSPLHF	TGCAGCGTTGCCAGCTCCTATAATTCACCCCTCCACTTT
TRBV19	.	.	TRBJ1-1	CASSPLGGRMNTEAFF	TGTGCCAGTAGTCCCCTGGGGGGACGGATGAACACTGAAGCTTTCTTT
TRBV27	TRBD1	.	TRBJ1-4	CASRPSVQGNKLFF	TGTGCCAGCAGGCCGTCCGTACAGGGGAATAAACTGTTTTTT
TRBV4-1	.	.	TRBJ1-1	CASSQRQSNTEAFF	TGCGCCAGCAGCCAGAGACAGTCGAACACTGAAGCTTTCTTT